This note documents a single TCR beta chain sequence. Its antigen is undetermined. Looked up from germline, CDR1 is LGHNA and CDR2 is YSLEER. The junction had 18 bases not matched to a gene; V was cut back by 2 bases and J by 4 bases. This CDR3 has 20 amino acids. The data were obtained in a study of T cells after yellow fever vaccination. Whole-study findings and limits: CD4 and CD8 compartments shared a small share of clonotypes, likely from convergent recombination. High-abundance clonotypes from the bulk population could contaminate FACS-sorted repertoires. Reappearing after the booster were most of the clones from primary vaccination (around 96% CD4, approximately 89% CD8).

MiXCR was run by TCRdb on the 5' RACE reads, yielding one entry per CDR3 protein. The sample contains 500,000 to 650,000 distinct CDR3 sequences, roughly 12% of which appear only once. The specimen was PBMCs, collected on the day of the yellow fever booster vaccination. V usage is TRBV4-3 and J usage is TRBJ1-4; TRBD1 matches at 8 bases. The sequence came from a man aged 30 to 45 who received the YFV17D yellow fever vaccine. The CDR3 DNA is TGCGCCAGCAGCCAAAGCTTCCCTCTCGGCGGGGACAGGCGTAATGAAAAACTGTTTTTT. It codes for CASSQSFPLGGDRRNEKLFF.